The next 7 T cell receptor beta chains were all read from a single sample in a study of T cell responses to AZD1222 COVID-19 vaccine. Generated by immunoSEQ multiplex PCR, the TCRdb table keeps only in-frame clones and is missing some. Among roughly 180,000 clones listed, 90% to 95% were seen once. Specimen: peripheral blood, collected on day 0 of AZD1222 vaccination. The receptors originated from an adult in good health.

The V gene is TRBV2, the J gene TRBJ1-2; 10 bases fit TRBD1. V was pared by 6 bases and J by 0 bases, with 10 bases of the junction left unmatched. CDR1 is SNHLY and CDR2 is FYNNEI in the germline V gene. CDR3 length: 17 residues. This CDR3 reads CASRVSGQGSANYGYTF. CDR3 DNA: TGTGCCAGCAGAGTTTCGGGACAGGGGTCAGCTAACTATGGCTACACCTTC.

This chain joins TRBV6-1 and TRBJ1-6; 7 bases align to TRBD1. This CDR3 has 16 residues. Per germline, CDR1 MNHNS and CDR2 SASEGT. J gave up 10 bases and V 1 base, and 10 bases lay outside the gene matches. CDR3 region: CASSEVPGGEKSPLHF. The CDR3 DNA reads TGTGCCAGCAGTGAAGTCCCAGGGGGGGAAAAGTCACCCCTCCACTTT.

This chain connects TRBV7-3 to TRBJ2-2; D remains unclear. This CDR3 spans 15 amino acids. Trimming stripped 2 bases from V and 1 base from J, with 8 bases between. The germline V gene encodes CDR1 SGHTA and CDR2 FQGTGA. Here the CDR3 DNA reads TGTGCCAGCAGCTTAGTATCTGAGAACACCGGGGAGCTGTTTTTT. Protein: CASSLVSENTGELFF.

The rearrangement joins TRBV7-8 to TRBJ1-1, with a possible D match to TRBD1 (6 bases). The V and J ends lost 3 bases and 1 base respectively, with 15 bases between them. There are 16 residues in the CDR3. The germline V gene has CDR1 SGHVS and CDR2 FQNEAQ. The CDR3 bases are TGTGCCAGCAGCTTGAAGCGGGACACTTGGAACACTGAAGCTTTCTTT. Amino acid sequence: CASSLKRDTWNTEAFF.

The chain carries TRBV21-1 and TRBJ1-1. TRBV21-1 is a pseudogene. This CDR3 is built from 11 residues. The CDR3 DNA follows: TGTGCCAGCAGCAAAGGGCCGAGAGCTTTCTTT. Its protein product is CASSKGPRAFF.

In DNA form, the CDR3 reads TGTGCCAGTAGTATAGGAGGGTCCGATGGCTACACCTTC. Translating gives CASSIGGSDGYTF. V and J are TRBV19 and TRBJ1-2; no clear D. Between the trimmed V and J ends, which lost 1 base and 6 bases, there was a span of 9 bases. This CDR3 comprises 13 residues. The V gene's germline CDR1 is LNHDA and CDR2 SQIVND (reference sequence).

The chain recombines TRBV4-1 with TRBJ2-7, with D uncertain. This CDR3 spans 13 amino acids. CDR1 is MGHRA and CDR2 is YSYEKL in the germline V gene. The V end was cut by 0 bases, the J end by 3 bases, with 6 bases between. DNA for the CDR3: TGCGCCAGCAGCCAAGAGGTCTACTACGAGCAGTACTTC. It translates to CASSQEVYYEQYF.